This T cell receptor beta chain was profiled in a study of response to subunit inactivated influenza vaccine. Points from the study as a whole: Authors suggested that a seasonal influenza vaccination recruits few new T cells each time.

To note about this clonotype: Its target is unknown.

Each CDR3 protein gets one entry after TCRdb re-called the RT-PCR reads with MiXCR. This repertoire shows 160,000 or so distinct CDR3 sequences, approximately 11% found once; its top ten account for roughly 12%. Germline CDR1 is MNHNS and CDR2 is SASEGT. The CDR3 runs 15 residues. The trim removed 5 bases at V and 4 bases at J, leaving 4 bases unmatched. This TCR was recovered from a man aged 45-65 years who received an inactivated influenza vaccine. The chain combines TRBV6-1 with TRBJ2-2; 10 bases map to TRBD1. The sample was non-naive T cells sorted from PBMCs, taken 40 to 50 days after vaccination. The CDR3 is CASSLDRGRTGELFF. The CDR3 DNA reads as TGTGCCAGCAGTCTTGACAGGGGGCGCACCGGGGAGCTGTTTTTT.